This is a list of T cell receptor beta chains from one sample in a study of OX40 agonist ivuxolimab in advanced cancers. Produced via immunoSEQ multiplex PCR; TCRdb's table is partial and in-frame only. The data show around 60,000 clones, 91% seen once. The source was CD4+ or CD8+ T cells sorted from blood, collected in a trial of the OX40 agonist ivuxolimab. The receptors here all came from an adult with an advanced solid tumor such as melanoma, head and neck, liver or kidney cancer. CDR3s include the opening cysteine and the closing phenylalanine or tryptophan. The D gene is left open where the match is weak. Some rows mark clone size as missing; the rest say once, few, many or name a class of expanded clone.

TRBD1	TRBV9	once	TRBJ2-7	CASSPLQTGGVEQYF	TGTGCCAGCAGCCCCCTCCAAACAGGGGGAGTCGAGCAGTACTTC
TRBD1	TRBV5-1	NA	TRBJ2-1	CASSPTGASYNEQFF	TGCGCCAGCAGCCCCACAGGGGCGTCCTACAATGAGCAGTTCTTC
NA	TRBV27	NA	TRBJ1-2	CATRVLGAGDSRHGYTF	TGTGCCACCAGAGTCCTAGGGGCAGGGGATAGCAGGCATGGCTACACCTTC
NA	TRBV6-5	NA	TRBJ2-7	CASSPHRDGSYEQYF	TGTGCCAGCAGTCCGCACCGGGACGGTTCCTACGAGCAGTACTTC
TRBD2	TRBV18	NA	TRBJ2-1	CASSPRTSGNEQFF	TGTGCCAGCTCACCGCGGACTAGCGGCAATGAGCAGTTCTTC
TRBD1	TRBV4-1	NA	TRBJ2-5	CASSQGDSQETQYF	TGCGCCAGCAGCCAAGGGGACAGCCAAGAGACCCAGTACTTC
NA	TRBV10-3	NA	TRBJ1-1	CAISPSGVNTEAFF	TGTGCCATCAGTCCCTCGGGGGTGAACACTGAAGCTTTCTTT
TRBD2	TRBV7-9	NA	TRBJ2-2	CASGTSGRAWTGELFF	TGTGCCAGCGGGACTAGCGGGAGGGCCTGGACCGGGGAGCTGTTTTTT
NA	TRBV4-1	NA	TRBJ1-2	CASSQIVPIQGEADGYTF	TGCGCCAGCAGCCAAATCGTTCCCATCCAGGGCGAGGCTGATGGCTACACCTTC
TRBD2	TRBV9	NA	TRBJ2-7	CASSVELAGSGEQYF	TGTGCCAGCAGCGTAGAACTAGCGGGCTCGGGGGAGCAGTACTTC
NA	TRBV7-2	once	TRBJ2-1	CASSLGRGSAYNEQFF	TGTGCCAGCAGCTTAGGCCGGGGGTCGGCCTACAATGAGCAGTTCTTC
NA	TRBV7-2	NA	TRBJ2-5	CASKMGGPQETQYF	TGTGCCAGCAAAATGGGGGGGCCACAAGAGACCCAGTACTTC
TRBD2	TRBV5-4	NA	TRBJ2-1	CASSLGTSGVYNEQFF	TGTGCCAGCAGCTTGGGGACTAGCGGGGTCTACAATGAGCAGTTCTTC
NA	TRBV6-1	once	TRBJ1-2	CASSESPTGISYGYTF	TGTGCCAGCAGTGAATCGCCCACCGGGATCAGCTATGGCTACACCTTC
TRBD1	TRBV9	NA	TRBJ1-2	CASSVHRGNYGYTF	TGTGCCAGCAGCGTTCACAGGGGAAACTATGGCTACACCTTC
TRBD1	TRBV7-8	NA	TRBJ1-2	CASQPPPATGRYGYTF	TGTGCCAGCCAACCGCCCCCCGCGACAGGGCGATATGGCTACACCTTC
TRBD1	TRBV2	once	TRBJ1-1	CASPSRTGEEAEAFF	TGTGCCAGCCCCTCTCGGACAGGGGAGGAAGCTGAAGCTTTCTTT
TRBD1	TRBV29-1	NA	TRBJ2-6	CSVVDRGPGANVLTF	TGCAGCGTTGTTGACAGGGGGCCAGGGGCCAACGTCCTGACTTTC
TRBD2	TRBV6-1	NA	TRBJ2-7	CASISGLAGSPEQYF	TGTGCCAGCATATCGGGACTAGCGGGATCTCCGGAGCAGTACTTC
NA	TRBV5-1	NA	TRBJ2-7	CASSLAVAAKRSYEQYF	TGCGCCAGCAGCTTGGCCGTGGCAGCTAAGAGATCCTACGAGCAGTACTTC
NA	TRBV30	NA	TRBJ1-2	CAWAEGNYGYTF	TGTGCCTGGGCGGAGGGGAACTATGGCTACACCTTC
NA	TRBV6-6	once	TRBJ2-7	CASSTTVTYEQYF	TGTGCCAGCAGCACGACAGTTACCTACGAGCAGTACTTC
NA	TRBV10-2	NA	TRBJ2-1	CASSARDEQFF	TGCGCCAGCAGTGCGAGGGATGAGCAGTTCTTC
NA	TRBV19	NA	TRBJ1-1	CASSTNREGTEAFF	TGTGCCAGTAGTACAAACAGGGAGGGTACTGAAGCTTTCTTT
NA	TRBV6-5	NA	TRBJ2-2	CASISRQGAGELFF	TGTGCCAGCATCTCTAGGCAGGGTGCCGGGGAGCTGTTTTTT
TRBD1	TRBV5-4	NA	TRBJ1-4	CASQQGASNEKLFF	TGTGCCAGCCAACAGGGGGCTTCTAATGAAAAACTGTTTTTT
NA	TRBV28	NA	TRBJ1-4	CASSLIGTTDREKLFF	TGTGCCAGCAGCTTAATTGGGACAACCGATCGGGAAAAACTGTTTTTT
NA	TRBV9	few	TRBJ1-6	CASSTRQNSPLHF	TGTGCCAGCAGCACGAGACAGAATTCACCCCTCCACTTT
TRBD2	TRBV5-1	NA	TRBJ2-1	CASSPAGLAGSSYNEQFF	TGCGCCAGCAGCCCAGCTGGACTAGCGGGATCTTCCTACAATGAGCAGTTCTTC
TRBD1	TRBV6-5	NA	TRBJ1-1	CATLDRGTEAFF	TGTGCCACTTTGGACAGGGGAACTGAAGCTTTCTTT
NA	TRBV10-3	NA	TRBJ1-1	CAIRSGTPMNTEAFF	TGTGCCATCAGATCCGGGACACCAATGAACACTGAAGCTTTCTTT
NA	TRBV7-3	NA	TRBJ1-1	CASSPNGGEGTEAFF	TGTGCCAGCAGCCCAAACGGGGGCGAGGGTACTGAAGCTTTCTTT
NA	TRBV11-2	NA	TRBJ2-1	CASSLRGVYDEQFF	TGTGCCAGCAGCCTTAGGGGAGTATACGATGAGCAGTTCTTC
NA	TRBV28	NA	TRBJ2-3	CASSQRGCLGTDTQYF	TGTGCCAGCAGTCAACGAGGGTGTCTTGGCACAGATACGCAGTATTTT
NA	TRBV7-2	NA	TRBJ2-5	CASSPIVETQYF	TGTGCCAGCAGCCCCATTGTAGAGACCCAGTACTTC
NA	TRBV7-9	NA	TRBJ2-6	CASSQTGTGANVLTF	TGTGCCAGCAGCCAGACCGGGACTGGGGCCAACGTCCTGACTTTC
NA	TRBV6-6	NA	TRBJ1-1	CASSYSSEGGTEAFF	TGTGCCAGCAGTTACTCGAGTGAGGGAGGGACTGAAGCTTTCTTT
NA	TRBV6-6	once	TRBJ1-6	CASTYEGDSPLHF	TGTGCCAGCACCTATGAGGGGGATTCACCCCTCCACTTT
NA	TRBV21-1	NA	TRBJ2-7	CASSQGLVTYEQYF	TGTGCCAGCAGCCAGGGACTGGTAACCTACGAGCAGTACTTC
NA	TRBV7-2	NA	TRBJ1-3	CASSSYRGLSGNTIYF	TGTGCCAGCAGCTCTTACCGGGGCCTCTCTGGAAACACCATATATTTT
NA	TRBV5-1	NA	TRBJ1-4	CASRGGGLNEKLFF	TGCGCCAGCAGGGGTGGCGGGCTGAATGAAAAACTGTTTTTT
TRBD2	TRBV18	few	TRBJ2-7	CASSVAGGYEQYF	TGTGCCAGCTCAGTGGCGGGGGGCTACGAGCAGTACTTC
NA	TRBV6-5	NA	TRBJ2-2	CASSYTNTGELFF	TGTGCCAGCAGTTACACCAACACCGGGGAGCTGTTTTTT
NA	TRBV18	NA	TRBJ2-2	CASSPITNTGELFF	TGTGCCAGCTCACCAATAACGAACACCGGGGAGCTGTTTTTT